Shown below are 4 T cell receptor beta chains from a single sample sequenced in a study of blood T cell repertoires in COVID-19. Generated by immunoSEQ multiplex PCR, the TCRdb table keeps only in-frame clones and is missing some. This sample carries about 36,000 clones, around 82% of them seen once, and the ten largest clones take approximately 15%. The sample was peripheral blood. These receptors all stem from a man aged 65 to 79 with acute or convalescent COVID-19.

The V and J genes are TRBV6-1 and TRBJ2-3, with 11 bases aligning to TRBD2. This CDR3 region has 18 residues. V lost 4 bases and J lost 2; bases outside the gene matches: 11. Germline V lookup: CDR1 MNHNS, CDR2 SASEGT. The CDR3 loop reads CASSGGIGTSGNTDTQYF. The CDR3 region has the DNA TGTGCCAGCAGTGGCGGAATAGGGACTAGCGGCAACACAGATACGCAGTATTTT.

The chain employs TRBV12-3 or TRBV12-4 and TRBJ2-1; unclear D gene. CDR3 length: 13 amino acids. Trimming stripped 3 bases from V and 8 bases from J, with 11 bases between. The CDR3 reads CASSLRVSDEQFF. The CDR3 nucleotides read TGTGCCAGCAGTTTGAGAGTCTCGGATGAGCAGTTCTTC.

The V and J genes are TRBV2 and TRBJ1-4, with 7 bases matching TRBD1. This CDR3 has 15 amino acids. With V trimmed by 6 bases and J by 3 bases, 7 bases remained unmatched. CDR1 and CDR2 (germline): SNHLY, FYNNEI. For the CDR3, the DNA is TGTGCCAGCAGGTACCGGGACAGAGCTAATGAAAAACTGTTTTTT. This translates into CASRYRDRANEKLFF.

This clone has only one observation. The sample carries other DNA sequences with the same CDR3. The V gene is TRBV28, the J gene TRBJ2-5, with 7 bases that match TRBD1. In germline, CDR1 is MDHEN, CDR2 SYDVKM. Losses at the gene ends were 3 bases for V and 2 bases for J; bases not matched to a gene: 6. The CDR3 is made up of 15 amino acids. The CDR3 sequence: CASSFLAGGQETQYF. For the CDR3, the DNA is TGTGCCAGCAGTTTTCTGGCAGGGGGACAAGAGACCCAGTACTTC. Looking up the rest from reference TRBV28 and TRBJ2-5 gives the full variable domain: DVKVTQSSRYLVKRTGEKVFLECVQDMDHENMFWYRQDPGLGLRLIYFSYDVKMKEKGDIPEGYSVSREKKERFSLILESASTNQTSMYLCASSFLAGGQETQYFGPGTRLLVL.